Included here is one T cell receptor (beta chain) sequence, with context. Its antigen remains unknown. J was trimmed by 0 bases and V by 1 base; bases with no gene match: 4. The CDR3 has 18 residues. CDR1 and CDR2 from the germline V gene are MGHRA and YSYEKL. This sample is part of a study of T cell repertoires in cytomegalovirus infection. About the study: Peptides in the study included HLA-C-restricted and HLA-B-restricted CMV epitopes. Overall study findings and caveats: CMV-specific TCR beta clonotypes restricted by HLA-C dominated the ex vivo response.

TCRdb processed the reads anew with MiXCR; each CDR3 protein has one entry. Here the sample spans some 800,000 distinct CDR3 sequences, over 25% being singletons. This rearrangement joins TRBV4-1 to TRBJ2-1, with TRBD2 identical over 12 bases. The sequence derives from a human donor in good health (CMV status not recorded). Some clones in this sample may be carry-over from other donors' samples. The specimen comprised cultured CD8+ T cells from PBMCs, sampled from culture after CMV antigen stimulation. The CDR3 protein is CASSQGLAGELSYNEQFF. The DNA of the CDR3 is TGCGCCAGCAGCCAAGGACTAGCGGGGGAACTCTCCTACAATGAGCAGTTCTTC.